One sample yielded the 9 T cell receptor beta chains listed below, sequenced in a study of graft-versus-host responses after intestinal transplantation. Some clones are missing from TCRdb's copy, which holds only in-frame ones; the method was immunoSEQ multiplex PCR. The top ten hold less than 0.4% of the sample, which has tens of thousands of clones, roughly 92% seen once. These TCRs' antigens remain unknown. Here the sequenced sample was unstimulated CD4+ T cells sorted from spleen or lymph node cells, taken before intestinal transplant. These receptors were taken from a human donor who received an intestinal transplant.

CDR3 nucleotide sequence: TGCGCCAGCAGTCAAATGTCATCCAGGGGGCGGCATGAGCAGTTCTTC. Its translation is CASSQMSSRGRHEQFF. The rearrangement joins TRBV23-1 to TRBJ2-1, with 8 bases matching TRBD1. TRBV23-1 is an open reading frame, and its role is uncertain. This CDR3 region has 16 residues. V shed 2 bases and J 8 bases; nucleotides not matched to a gene: 11.

J is TRBJ2-2 and V is TRBV27, with a weak D call TRBD2 (5 bases). The germline V and J ends were trimmed by 3 bases and 5 bases, with 7 bases remaining between them. Per germline, CDR1 MNHEY and CDR2 SMNVEV (reference sequence). The CDR3 is made up of 13 amino acids. CDR3 sequence: CASSLRVTGELFF. The CDR3 coding sequence is TGTGCCAGCAGTTTGAGGGTTACCGGGGAGCTGTTTTTT.

J is TRBJ2-7 and V is TRBV5-1; TRBD1 agrees at 7 bases. After removal of 4 bases from V and 3 bases from J, the junction contained 7 bases not matched to a gene. The germline V gene encodes CDR1 SGHRS and CDR2 YFSETQ. CDR3 size: 14 residues. The CDR3 nucleotides are TGCGCCAGCAGCATCGGGACAGAGTACTACGAGCAGTACTTC. This codes for CASSIGTEYYEQYF.

The V gene is TRBV5-1, the J gene TRBJ1-2, with 11 positions matching TRBD1. Per the germline V gene, CDR1 is SGHRS and CDR2 is YFSETQ. The CDR3 totals 16 residues. V dropped 1 base and J dropped 4; count of bases not matched to a gene: 6. The CDR3: CASSLTTGTGGYGYTF. Written as DNA, the CDR3 is TGCGCCAGCAGCTTGACCACCGGGACAGGGGGCTATGGCTACACCTTC.

The J gene is TRBJ1-5, the V gene TRBV7-9; possible D gene TRBD1, 6 bases. Trimming took off 5 bases at V and 3 bases at J, with 11 bases between the two ends. The CDR3 has 14 residues. Germline lookup yields CDR1 SEHNR and CDR2 FQNEAQ (reference sequence). CDR3 sequence reads: CASSAGQPNQPQHF. The CDR3 DNA is TGTGCCAGCAGCGCCGGACAGCCCAATCAGCCCCAGCATTTT.

The chain uses TRBV19 and TRBJ1-4; 7 bases align to TRBD1. Germline values: CDR1 LNHDA, CDR2 SQIVND (reference sequence). The trim removed 6 bases at V and 8 bases at J, leaving 9 bases unmatched. CDR3 size: 14 residues. The CDR3 nucleotides are TGTGCCAGTAGAAGACAGGGAGCGGGGGAAAAACTGTTTTTT. Its translation is CASRRQGAGEKLFF.

J is TRBJ2-5 and V is TRBV30; D tentatively fits TRBD1 or TRBD2 (5 bases each). The closer fit of TRBJ2-7 to the DNA end suggests the J call may be wrong. This CDR3 has 13 amino acids. The germline V gene has CDR1 GTSNPN and CDR2 SVGIG (reference sequence). CDR3 region: CAWGGVPVHEQYF. The CDR3 DNA follows: TGTGCCTGGGGGGGAGTCCCGGTACACGAGCAGTACTTC.

This rearrangement joins TRBV4-1 to TRBJ1-1; the D gene is possibly TRBD1 (5 bases). The V and J ends lost 4 bases and 4 bases respectively, with 19 bases between them. Per germline, CDR1 MGHRA and CDR2 YSYEKL. This CDR3 is 16 amino acids long. In DNA, the CDR3 is TGCGCCAGCAGCCCGCTCCAGGGACCGGCAGGCACTGAAGCTTTCTTT. This gives the protein CASSPLQGPAGTEAFF.

The chain is built from TRBV15 and TRBJ2-7; 16 bases match TRBD2. From germline, CDR1 is LNHNV and CDR2 YYDKDF (reference sequence). This CDR3 spans 18 amino acids. Trimming removed 4 bases from V and 4 bases from J; junction bases left unmatched: 10. The CDR3 DNA is TGTGCCACCAGCACCGGGACTAGCGGGAGGGCTGCGGTTTACGAGCAGTACTTC. Translated, it gives CATSTGTSGRAAVYEQYF.